The source of this T cell receptor (beta chain) is a study of CD8+CD57+ T cells in acquired aplastic anemia. Study-level background: Roughly 3.1 ug was the average amount of DNA from sorted CD4+ and CD8+ cells.

Comment on this clonotype: Its antigen is unidentified.

Patients selected for sequencing had displayed CD8+CD57+ cell expansion by flow cytometry. The patients, all of them, had severe acquired aplastic anemia. Study observations and caveats: In CD8+ cells, Simpson's diversity showed no significant difference between patients and controls. Shared by patients and controls, 25 to 35 CD8+ CDR3s were abundant in patients.

Profiles of TCR beta VDJ and CDR3 were generated from a genomic DNA template. TCRdb analysed the reads with MiXCR anew, one entry per CDR3 protein. The table lists about 75,000 distinct CDR3 sequences, approximately 70% of them singletons. The CDR3 length is 15 residues. V gave up 2 bases and J gave up 4 bases, with 13 bases separating them. CDR1 and CDR2 from the germline V gene are SGHAT and FQDESV (reference sequence). This sequence originates from a human donor with aplastic anemia. The material sequenced was sorted CD4+, CD8+, or CD8+CD57+ T cells (not recorded which) from PBMCs. V and J are TRBV11-1 and TRBJ2-3; D gene ambiguous. In DNA, the CDR3 is TGTGCCAGCAGCTTACCTGTCCCCGCAGCAGATACGCAGTATTTT. This encodes CASSLPVPAADTQYF.